This record concerns one T cell receptor beta chain sequence. Its antigen is unidentified. This sample is part of a study of shared clonotypes between healthy human individuals. The CDR3 runs 16 residues. Germline trimming cut 5 bases from V and 2 bases from J; bases unmatched to any gene: 11. Per the germline V gene, CDR1 is SGHVS and CDR2 is FNYEAQ. Assay: immunoSEQ multiplex PCR; the TCRdb copy retains only in-frame clones and omits some. Of around 1.5 million clones listed, approximately 98% were seen once; the top ten hold 0.45%. The study, taken as a whole, reports: Clonotypes shared by all four sorted-subset donors had higher generation probabilities than non-shared clonotypes. Clonotypes that were shared across a handful of donors made up around 5.5% of naive CD4 clonotypes.

The specimen was naive CD4+ T cells sorted from blood. Subset given: CD45RA+ positively selected. The TCR sequence derives from a man aged 25-45 years in good health. The chain carries TRBV7-6 and TRBJ2-5; 7 bases fit TRBD1. CDR3: CASSVAGGRPQETQYF. The CDR3 coding sequence is TGTGCCAGCAGCGTCGCAGGGGGAAGGCCTCAAGAGACCCAGTACTTC.